These T cell receptor beta chains were read from a single sample in a study of cytomegalovirus exposure and HLA in healthy donors. Data came from immunoSEQ multiplex PCR; TCRdb stores just in-frame clones and leaves some out. The sample lists around 200,000 clones; around 80% were seen once. The sample was PBMCs. The receptor source for this set is a man aged 25 to 40 in good health and CMV-seronegative. Both conserved end residues are part of each CDR3. Each record gives: clone size, V gene, J gene, D gene, CDR3 protein, CDR3 DNA. The D gene is left open where the match is weak. Expanded clones get a size class; other rows say once, few or many, or leave the size out.

clone_size: .
v_call: TRBV19
j_call: TRBJ2-5
d_call: TRBD2
cdr3_aa: CASSPQREGQETQYF
cdr3_nt: TGTGCCAGTAGTCCTCAGCGGGAGGGCCAAGAGACCCAGTACTTC

clone_size: .
v_call: TRBV19
j_call: TRBJ1-5
d_call: .
cdr3_aa: CASSTRVPREPQHF
cdr3_nt: TGTGCCAGTAGTACTCGGGTGCCGAGGGAGCCCCAGCATTTT

clone_size: once
v_call: TRBV7-3
j_call: TRBJ2-2
d_call: TRBD1
cdr3_aa: CASSEQGANTGELFF
cdr3_nt: TGTGCCAGCAGCGAGCAGGGGGCAAACACCGGGGAGCTGTTTTTT

clone_size: .
v_call: TRBV5-4
j_call: TRBJ2-7
d_call: TRBD2
cdr3_aa: CASSVPGGEQYF
cdr3_nt: TGTGCCAGCAGCGTTCCGGGGGGCGAGCAGTACTTC

clone_size: .
v_call: TRBV5-1
j_call: TRBJ2-1
d_call: .
cdr3_aa: CASSLGTGFYNEQFF
cdr3_nt: TGCGCCAGCAGCTTGGGAACAGGGTTCTACAATGAGCAGTTCTTC

clone_size: .
v_call: TRBV6-6
j_call: TRBJ1-2
d_call: TRBD1
cdr3_aa: CASSVPTGVGYTF
cdr3_nt: TGTGCCAGCAGTGTCCCGACAGGGGTTGGCTACACCTTC

clone_size: .
v_call: TRBV6-5
j_call: TRBJ1-6
d_call: .
cdr3_aa: CASSYGGARGDSPLHF
cdr3_nt: TGTGCCAGCAGTTACGGAGGGGCCCGCGGAGATTCACCCCTCCACTTT

clone_size: .
v_call: TRBV28
j_call: TRBJ2-2
d_call: .
cdr3_aa: CASSLPGRLSTGELFF
cdr3_nt: TGTGCCAGCAGTTTACCAGGGCGCCTTTCCACCGGGGAGCTGTTTTTT

clone_size: .
v_call: TRBV7-7
j_call: TRBJ2-2
d_call: .
cdr3_aa: CASSLGGSLFNTGELFF
cdr3_nt: TGTGCCAGCAGCTTAGGAGGGTCCTTATTTAACACCGGGGAGCTGTTTTTT

clone_size: few
v_call: TRBV9
j_call: TRBJ2-3
d_call: TRBD1
cdr3_aa: CASSDRGREADTQYF
cdr3_nt: TGTGCCAGCAGTGACAGGGGGCGCGAGGCAGATACGCAGTATTTT

clone_size: .
v_call: TRBV7-9
j_call: TRBJ2-1
d_call: TRBD2
cdr3_aa: CASSPYSGSLFNEQFF
cdr3_nt: TGTGCCAGCTCCCCCTATAGCGGGAGCTTGTTCAATGAGCAGTTCTTC

clone_size: once
v_call: TRBV2
j_call: TRBJ2-7
d_call: .
cdr3_aa: CASIRTESTYEQYF
cdr3_nt: TGTGCCAGCATACGGACAGAATCGACCTACGAGCAGTACTTC

clone_size: .
v_call: TRBV28
j_call: TRBJ2-1
d_call: .
cdr3_aa: CASKSFRGEGDEQFF
cdr3_nt: TGTGCCAGCAAAAGTTTTCGCGGGGAGGGGGATGAGCAGTTCTTC

clone_size: .
v_call: TRBV4-2
j_call: TRBJ2-7
d_call: TRBD2
cdr3_aa: CASSPRSGTYEQYF
cdr3_nt: TGTGCCAGCAGCCCACGCAGCGGGACTTACGAGCAGTACTTC

clone_size: .
v_call: TRBV2
j_call: TRBJ2-7
d_call: TRBD2
cdr3_aa: CASIPTSGSRVQYF
cdr3_nt: TGTGCCAGCATCCCCACTAGCGGGAGTAGGGTGCAGTACTTC

clone_size: few
v_call: TRBV2
j_call: TRBJ2-7
d_call: TRBD1
cdr3_aa: CASRQTGGGEQYF
cdr3_nt: TGTGCCAGCAGGCAAACAGGGGGCGGCGAGCAGTACTTC

clone_size: .
v_call: TRBV5-1
j_call: TRBJ1-2
d_call: .
cdr3_aa: CASSREGGDGYTF
cdr3_nt: TGCGCCAGCAGCCGAGAGGGAGGGGATGGCTACACCTTC

clone_size: .
v_call: TRBV27
j_call: TRBJ1-2
d_call: TRBD1
cdr3_aa: CASSPGQSYGYTF
cdr3_nt: TGTGCCAGCAGTCCGGGACAGAGCTATGGCTACACCTTC

clone_size: .
v_call: TRBV6-5
j_call: TRBJ2-7
d_call: TRBD1
cdr3_aa: CASSYSIQGAHEQYF
cdr3_nt: TGTGCCAGCAGTTACTCGATCCAGGGGGCGCACGAGCAGTACTTC

clone_size: .
v_call: TRBV14
j_call: TRBJ2-1
d_call: TRBD2
cdr3_aa: CASGRLAGGVNEQFF
cdr3_nt: TGTGCCAGCGGCCGACTAGCGGGAGGAGTCAATGAGCAGTTCTTC

clone_size: .
v_call: TRBV12-5
j_call: TRBJ2-1
d_call: .
cdr3_aa: CASGLDRHPSYNEQFF
cdr3_nt: TGTGCTAGTGGTTTAGATAGACATCCGTCCTACAATGAGCAGTTCTTC

clone_size: .
v_call: TRBV29-1
j_call: TRBJ2-3
d_call: .
cdr3_aa: CSAGATDTQYF
cdr3_nt: TGCAGCGCTGGAGCCACAGATACGCAGTATTTT

clone_size: few
v_call: TRBV27
j_call: TRBJ2-3
d_call: .
cdr3_aa: CASSLAYTDTQYF
cdr3_nt: TGTGCCAGCAGTTTGGCATACACAGATACGCAGTATTTT

clone_size: .
v_call: TRBV19
j_call: TRBJ1-1
d_call: .
cdr3_aa: CASTQGSDAEAFF
cdr3_nt: TGTGCCAGTACTCAGGGGTCCGACGCTGAAGCTTTCTTT

clone_size: .
v_call: TRBV2
j_call: TRBJ2-1
d_call: TRBD2
cdr3_aa: CASTERLAGYNEQFF
cdr3_nt: TGTGCCAGCACCGAGCGACTAGCGGGGTACAATGAGCAGTTCTTC

clone_size: .
v_call: TRBV9
j_call: TRBJ2-3
d_call: TRBD1
cdr3_aa: CASSVVGTGGRSTDTQYF
cdr3_nt: TGTGCCAGCAGCGTAGTTGGGACAGGGGGCAGGAGCACAGATACGCAGTATTTT

clone_size: .
v_call: TRBV28
j_call: TRBJ2-7
d_call: TRBD2
cdr3_aa: CASRGGRALEQYF
cdr3_nt: TGTGCCAGCAGGGGCGGGAGGGCTCTCGAGCAGTACTTC

clone_size: .
v_call: TRBV5-1
j_call: TRBJ2-5
d_call: TRBD1
cdr3_aa: CASSWTGVRDQETQYF
cdr3_nt: TGCGCCAGCAGCTGGACAGGGGTGAGGGACCAAGAGACCCAGTACTTC

clone_size: .
v_call: TRBV7-9
j_call: TRBJ2-7
d_call: .
cdr3_aa: CASSPFGGNYEQYF
cdr3_nt: TGTGCCAGCAGCCCCTTCGGAGGTAACTACGAGCAGTACTTC

clone_size: few
v_call: TRBV4-1
j_call: TRBJ1-4
d_call: TRBD1
cdr3_aa: CASSQMGQGDEKLFF
cdr3_nt: TGCGCCAGCAGCCAGATGGGACAGGGTGACGAAAAACTGTTTTTT